This T cell receptor beta chain stems from a study of cytomegalovirus exposure and HLA in healthy donors (dated 2017 in TCRdb). Concerning the study at large: A later analysis indicated that the 120 validation repertoires were generated on the platform also employed for the 650 to 850 repertoires of the first cohort. The study aimed to test whether cataloging public T cell receptors could reveal signatures of past pathogen exposure. Besides the first cohort of some 670 subjects, a separate validation cohort made up of 90 to 150 different subjects was used. High-throughput TCR immunosequencing, statistical association of individual TCRs with disease status, and machine learning were combined to predict cytomegalovirus infection status. Broader findings and caveats from the paper: The study listed 150 to 200 TCR beta chains as associated with cytomegalovirus. The classifier was reported to diagnose cytomegalovirus status with high specificity and sensitivity in both the original cohort and the validation cohort. The validation cohort had no HLA typing available for a later analysis, so co-occurrence within that cohort was assessed over all 120 or so repertoires. Of the cluster scores, roughly 93% were above 0 in a later analysis, which found that TCRs clustered in the first cohort also tended to co-occur in the 120 validation repertoires. According to the authors, the approach could potentially be generalized to other disease states and immunological phenotypes. In vitro tests confirmed that a few of the cytomegalovirus-associated TCR beta chains recognize cytomegalovirus antigens. Most TCR sequences were observed very rarely across donors, whereas some public TCRs were present in many individuals.

Library prep was done by the immunoSEQ multiplex PCR assay. The authors' pipeline ran thus. To diagnose cytomegalovirus status from the catalog of TCR beta chain sequences, a statistical classification framework was built. TCRdb re-hosts the immuneACCESS table, in-frame sequences only. Its copies lack some clones; in the studies checked, an unresolved V gene accounts for under half of them, and the cause for the rest is not known. V, J and clone size derive from that table, while D and trimming were established from the DNA sequence. The sample has 200,000 to 250,000 clones on record, over 70% of them singletons. Of the sample, over 11% is held by the ten largest clones. The donors belonged to the validation cohort of about 120 subjects, which was separate from the approximately 700-subject first cohort. As for this clone: Its antigen remains undetermined. Base-call qualities are not available, and no considerably larger clone is one nucleotide away.

CDR3 length: 15 amino acids, cysteine to phenylalanine. CDR3 DNA only is kept here, 45 bases in frame from base 1. CDR1 and CDR2, looked up from the germline V gene, are ENHRY and SYGVKD. Trimming removed 10 bases from V and 4 bases from J; the gene matches leave 11 bases unexplained. Sequencing was carried out using PBMCs. In this chain, TRBV10-3 is recombined with TRBJ1-5; 9 bases in the middle match TRBD1. The receptor was derived from a woman aged 25-40 years in good health and CMV-seropositive. The CDR3 reads CATDKQGARNQPQHF. At the DNA level, the sequence is TGTGCCACCGATAAACAGGGGGCTCGGAATCAGCCCCAGCATTTT.